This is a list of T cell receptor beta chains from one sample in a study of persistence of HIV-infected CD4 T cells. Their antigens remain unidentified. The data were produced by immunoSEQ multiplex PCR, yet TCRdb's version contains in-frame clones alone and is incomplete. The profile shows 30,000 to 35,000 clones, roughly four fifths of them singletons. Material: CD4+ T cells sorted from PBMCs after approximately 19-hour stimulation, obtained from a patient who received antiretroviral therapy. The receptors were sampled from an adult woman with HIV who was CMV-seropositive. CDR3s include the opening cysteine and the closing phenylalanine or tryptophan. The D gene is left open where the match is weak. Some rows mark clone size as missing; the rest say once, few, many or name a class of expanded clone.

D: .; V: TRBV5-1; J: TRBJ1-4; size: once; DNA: TGCGCCAGCAGCGAAACGGTTGCAACTAATGAAAAACTGTTTTTT; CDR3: CASSETVATNEKLFF
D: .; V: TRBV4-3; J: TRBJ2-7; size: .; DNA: TGCGCCAGCAGGCGGGAACTAGCTGACCTCTCCTACGAGCAGTACTTC; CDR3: CASRRELADLSYEQYF
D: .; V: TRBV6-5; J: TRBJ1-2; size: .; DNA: TGTGCCAGCCGTTTAAACTATGGCTACACCTTC; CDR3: CASRLNYGYTF
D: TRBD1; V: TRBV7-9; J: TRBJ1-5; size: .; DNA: TGTGCCAGTACAGGGGATCTTGATCAGCCCCAGCATTTT; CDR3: CASTGDLDQPQHF
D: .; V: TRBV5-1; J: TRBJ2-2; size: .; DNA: TGCGCCAGCAGCTTGGAAGGGATCCTGTCAGGTTACACCGGGGAGCTGTTTTTT; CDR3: CASSLEGILSGYTGELFF
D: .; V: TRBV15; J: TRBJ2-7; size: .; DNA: TGTGCCACCAGCAGGGGGACTGCCGACGAGCAGTACTTC; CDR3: CATSRGTADEQYF
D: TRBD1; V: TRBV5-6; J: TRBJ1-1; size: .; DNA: TGTGCCAGCAGCTCTGACAGGGCGCCTGGGGCTTTCTTT; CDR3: CASSSDRAPGAFF
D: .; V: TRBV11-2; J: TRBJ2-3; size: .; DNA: TGTGCCAGCAGCCTAGAGGGGGGGGACCGACGGGTGTCAGATACGCAGTATTTT; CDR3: CASSLEGGDRRVSDTQYF
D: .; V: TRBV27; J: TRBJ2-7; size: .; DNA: TGTGCCAGCCGCCGGGCAGGGGCTTCCTACGAGCAGTACTTC; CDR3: CASRRAGASYEQYF
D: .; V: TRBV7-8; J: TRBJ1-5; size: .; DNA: TGTGCCAGCAGCTTAGTCGTACCACAGCCCCAGCATTTT; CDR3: CASSLVVPQPQHF
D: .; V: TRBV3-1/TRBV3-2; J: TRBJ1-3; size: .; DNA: TGTGCCAGCAGCCAAGTATCCGAGGGCCTAGGAAACACCATATATTTT; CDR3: CASSQVSEGLGNTIYF